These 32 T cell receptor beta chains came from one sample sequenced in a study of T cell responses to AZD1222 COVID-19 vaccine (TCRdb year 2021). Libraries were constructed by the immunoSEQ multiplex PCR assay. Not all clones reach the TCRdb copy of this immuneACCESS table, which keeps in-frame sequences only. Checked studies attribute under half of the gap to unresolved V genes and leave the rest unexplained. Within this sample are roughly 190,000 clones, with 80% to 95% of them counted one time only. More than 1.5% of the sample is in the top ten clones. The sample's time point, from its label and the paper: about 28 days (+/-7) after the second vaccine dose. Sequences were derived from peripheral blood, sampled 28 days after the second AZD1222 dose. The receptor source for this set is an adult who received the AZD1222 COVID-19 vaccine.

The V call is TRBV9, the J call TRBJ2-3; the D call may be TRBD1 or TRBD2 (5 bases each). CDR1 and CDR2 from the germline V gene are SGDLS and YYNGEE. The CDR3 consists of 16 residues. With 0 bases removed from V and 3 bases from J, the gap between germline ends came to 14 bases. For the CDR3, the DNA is TGTGCCAGCAGCGTAGGGGCTAGCAGGGAGACAGATACGCAGTATTTT. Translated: CASSVGASRETDTQYF.

The CDR3 loop is CAWNRGPGELFF. In nucleotides, the CDR3 is TGTGCCTGGAACAGGGGTCCCGGGGAGCTGTTTTTT. The chain has TRBV30 and TRBJ2-2; 7 bases match TRBD1. Germline loops: CDR1 GTSNPN, CDR2 SVGIG (reference sequence). This CDR3 has 12 amino acids. Trimming at V came to 4 bases and at J to 6 bases, leaving 2 bases not matched to a gene.

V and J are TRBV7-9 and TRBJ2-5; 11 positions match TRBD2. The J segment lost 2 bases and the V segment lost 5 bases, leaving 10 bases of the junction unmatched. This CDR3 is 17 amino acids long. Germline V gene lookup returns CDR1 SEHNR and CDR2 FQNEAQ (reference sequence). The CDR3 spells CASSPALAGGGQETQYF. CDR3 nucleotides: TGTGCCAGCAGCCCCGCCCTAGCGGGGGGCGGGCAAGAGACCCAGTACTTC.

This CDR3 is CASSTPGRYPYEQYF. The CDR3 DNA reads as TGTGCCAGCAGTACCCCGGGACGATACCCCTACGAGCAGTACTTC. The chain is built from TRBV6-5 and TRBJ2-7; the D call may be TRBD1 or TRBD2 (5 bases each). V lost 5 bases and J lost 2, with 16 bases in between. CDR3 size: 15 residues. Germline V gives CDR1 MNHEY, CDR2 SVGAGI.

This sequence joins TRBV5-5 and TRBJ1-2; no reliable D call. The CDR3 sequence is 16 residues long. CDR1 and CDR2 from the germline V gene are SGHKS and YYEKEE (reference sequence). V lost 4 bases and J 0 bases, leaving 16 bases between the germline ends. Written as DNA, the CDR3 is TGTGCCAGCAGCCGTCAAACCGACTTACCTAACTATGGCTACACCTTC. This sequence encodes CASSRQTDLPNYGYTF. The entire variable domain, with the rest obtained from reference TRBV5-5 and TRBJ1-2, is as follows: DAGVTQSPTHLIKTRGQQVTLRCSPISGHKSVSWYQQVLGQGPQFIFQYYEKEERGRGNFPDRFSARQFPNYSSELNVNALLLGDSALYLCASSRQTDLPNYGYTFGSGTRLTVV.

The CDR3, as DNA: TGTGCCAGCAGCTTATCTAGCGGGACAGCCTACGAGCAGTACTTC. It specifies CASSLSSGTAYEQYF. V gene TRBV11-2 combines with J gene TRBJ2-7, with TRBD2 matching over 9 bases. The CDR3 contains 15 residues. J was trimmed by 2 bases and V by 2 bases; bases with no gene match: 4. The germline V gene encodes CDR1 SGHAT and CDR2 FQNNGV.

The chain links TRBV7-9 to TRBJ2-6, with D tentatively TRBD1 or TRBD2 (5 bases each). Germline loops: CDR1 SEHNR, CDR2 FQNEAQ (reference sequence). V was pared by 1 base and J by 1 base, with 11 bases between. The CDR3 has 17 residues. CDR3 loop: CASSLGSGGSGANVLTF. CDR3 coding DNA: TGTGCCAGCAGCTTAGGAAGTGGGGGATCTGGGGCCAACGTCCTGACTTTC.

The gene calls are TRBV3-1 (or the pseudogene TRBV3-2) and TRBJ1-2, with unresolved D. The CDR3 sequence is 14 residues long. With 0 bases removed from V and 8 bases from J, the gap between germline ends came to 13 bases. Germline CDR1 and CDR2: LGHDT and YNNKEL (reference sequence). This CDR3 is CASSQDVRNKGYTF. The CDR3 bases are TGTGCCAGCAGCCAAGATGTCCGGAATAAAGGCTACACCTTC.

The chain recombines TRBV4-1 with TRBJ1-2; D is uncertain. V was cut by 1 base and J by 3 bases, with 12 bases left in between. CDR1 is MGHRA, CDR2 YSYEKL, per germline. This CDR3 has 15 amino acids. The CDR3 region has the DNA TGCGCCAGCAGCCAAGGGCAGGCTCGAGACTATGGCTACACCTTC. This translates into CASSQGQARDYGYTF.

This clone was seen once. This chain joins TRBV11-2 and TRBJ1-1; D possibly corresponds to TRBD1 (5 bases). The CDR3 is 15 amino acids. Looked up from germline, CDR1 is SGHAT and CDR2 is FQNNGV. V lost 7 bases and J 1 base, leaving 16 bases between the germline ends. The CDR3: CASTKRRGENTEAFF. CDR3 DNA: TGTGCCAGCACCAAAAGGAGGGGTGAGAACACTGAAGCTTTCTTT.

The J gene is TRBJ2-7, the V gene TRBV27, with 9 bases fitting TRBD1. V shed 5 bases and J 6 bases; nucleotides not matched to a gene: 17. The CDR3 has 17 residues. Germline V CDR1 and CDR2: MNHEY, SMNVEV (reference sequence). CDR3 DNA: TGTGCCAGCAGTCGAAGGACAGGGGAAGGGGTATTTTCCGAGCAGTACTTC. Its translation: CASSRRTGEGVFSEQYF.

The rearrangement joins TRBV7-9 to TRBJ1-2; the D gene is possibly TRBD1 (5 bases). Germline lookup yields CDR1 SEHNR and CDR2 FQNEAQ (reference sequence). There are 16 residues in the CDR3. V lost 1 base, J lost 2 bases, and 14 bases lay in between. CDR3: CASSLGGTRGNYGYTF. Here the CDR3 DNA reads TGTGCCAGCAGCTTAGGTGGGACTAGGGGCAACTATGGCTACACCTTC.

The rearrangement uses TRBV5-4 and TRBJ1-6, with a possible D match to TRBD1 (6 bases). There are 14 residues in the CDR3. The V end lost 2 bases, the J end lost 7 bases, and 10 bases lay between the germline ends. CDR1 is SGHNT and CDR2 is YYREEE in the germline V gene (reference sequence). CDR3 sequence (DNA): TGTGCCAGCAGCTTCAGGGGTTCAAATTCACCCCTCCACTTT. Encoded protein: CASSFRGSNSPLHF.

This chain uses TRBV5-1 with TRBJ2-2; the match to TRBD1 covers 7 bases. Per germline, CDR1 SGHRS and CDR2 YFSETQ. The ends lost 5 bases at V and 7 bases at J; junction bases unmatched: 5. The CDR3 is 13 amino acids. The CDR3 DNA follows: TGCGCCAGCAGAGCCCAGGGGGACGGGGAGCTGTTTTTT. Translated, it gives CASRAQGDGELFF.

CDR3 coding DNA: TGTGCCAGCAGCTTAATCGGACCCCAGGTCCCCAATGAGCAGTTCTTC. Encoded protein: CASSLIGPQVPNEQFF. V usage is TRBV7-3 and J usage is TRBJ2-1; D unclear. There are 16 residues in the CDR3. The germline V gene encodes CDR1 SGHTA and CDR2 FQGTGA. V lost 1 base to trimming and J lost 6 bases, with 16 bases between them.

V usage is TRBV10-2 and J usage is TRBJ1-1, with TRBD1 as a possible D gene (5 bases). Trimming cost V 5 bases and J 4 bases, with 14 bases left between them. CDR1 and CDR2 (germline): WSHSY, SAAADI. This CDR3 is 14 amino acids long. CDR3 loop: CASSPGRPSTEAFF. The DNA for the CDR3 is TGCGCCAGCAGTCCGGGACGGCCTTCCACTGAAGCTTTCTTT.

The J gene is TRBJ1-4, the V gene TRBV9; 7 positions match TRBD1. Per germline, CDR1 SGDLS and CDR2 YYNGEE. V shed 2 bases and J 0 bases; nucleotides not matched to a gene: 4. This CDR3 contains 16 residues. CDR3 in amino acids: CASSVAGGATNEKLFF. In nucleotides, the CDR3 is TGTGCCAGCAGCGTGGCAGGGGGGGCAACTAATGAAAAACTGTTTTTT.

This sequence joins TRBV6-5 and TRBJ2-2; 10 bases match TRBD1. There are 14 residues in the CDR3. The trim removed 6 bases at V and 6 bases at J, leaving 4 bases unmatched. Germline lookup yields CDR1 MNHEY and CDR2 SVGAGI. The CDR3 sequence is CASRKTGGSGELFF. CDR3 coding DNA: TGTGCCAGCAGGAAGACAGGGGGCTCCGGGGAGCTGTTTTTT.

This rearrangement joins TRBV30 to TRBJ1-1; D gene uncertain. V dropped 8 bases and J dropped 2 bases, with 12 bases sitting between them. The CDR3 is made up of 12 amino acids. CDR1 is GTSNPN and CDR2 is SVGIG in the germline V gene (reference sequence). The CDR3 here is CARQRFNTEAFF. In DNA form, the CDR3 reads TGTGCCCGACAAAGGTTCAACACTGAAGCTTTCTTT.

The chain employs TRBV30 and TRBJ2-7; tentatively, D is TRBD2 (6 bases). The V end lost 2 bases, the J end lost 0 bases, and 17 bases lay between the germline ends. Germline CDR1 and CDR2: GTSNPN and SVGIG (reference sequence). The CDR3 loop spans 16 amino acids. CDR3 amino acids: CAWSQGWGGLSYEQYF. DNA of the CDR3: TGTGCCTGGAGTCAAGGATGGGGAGGCCTCTCCTACGAGCAGTACTTC. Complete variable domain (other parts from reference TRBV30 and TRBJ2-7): SQTIHQWPATLVQPVGSPLSLECTVEGTSNPNLYWYRQAAGRGLQLLFYSVGIGQISSEVPQNLSASRPQDRQFILSSKKLLLSDSGFYLCAWSQGWGGLSYEQYFGPGTRLTVT.

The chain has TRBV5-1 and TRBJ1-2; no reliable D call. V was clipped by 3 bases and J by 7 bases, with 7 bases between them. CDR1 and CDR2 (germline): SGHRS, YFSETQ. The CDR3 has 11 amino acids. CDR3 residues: CASSSGLGYTF. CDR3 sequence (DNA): TGCGCCAGCAGCTCGGGCCTTGGCTACACCTTC.

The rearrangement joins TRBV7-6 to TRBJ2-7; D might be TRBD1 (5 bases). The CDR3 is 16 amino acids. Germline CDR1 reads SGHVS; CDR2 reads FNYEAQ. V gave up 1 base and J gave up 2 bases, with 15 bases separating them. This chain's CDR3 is CASSLGKPGIAYEQYF. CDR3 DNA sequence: TGTGCCAGCAGCTTAGGCAAGCCAGGGATCGCCTACGAGCAGTACTTC.

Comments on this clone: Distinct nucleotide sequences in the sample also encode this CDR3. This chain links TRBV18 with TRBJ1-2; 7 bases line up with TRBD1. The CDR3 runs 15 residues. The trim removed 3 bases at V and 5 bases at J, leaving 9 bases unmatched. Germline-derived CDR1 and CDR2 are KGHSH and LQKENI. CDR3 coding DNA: TGTGCCAGCTCACCTAGCCGACAGGGAGGTTATGGCTACACCTTC. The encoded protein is CASSPSRQGGYGYTF.

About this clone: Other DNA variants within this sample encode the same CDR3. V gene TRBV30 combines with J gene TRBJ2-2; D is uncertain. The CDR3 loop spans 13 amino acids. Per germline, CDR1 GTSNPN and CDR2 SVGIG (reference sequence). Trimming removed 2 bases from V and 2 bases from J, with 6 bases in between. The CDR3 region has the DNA TGTGCCTGGAGTCCCACAAACACCGGGGAGCTGTTTTTT. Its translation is CAWSPTNTGELFF.

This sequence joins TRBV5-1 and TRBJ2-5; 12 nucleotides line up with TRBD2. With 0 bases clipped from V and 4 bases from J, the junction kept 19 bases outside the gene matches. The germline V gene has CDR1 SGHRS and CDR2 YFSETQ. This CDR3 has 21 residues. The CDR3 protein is CASSLGPLLAGGPSFSETQYF. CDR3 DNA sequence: TGCGCCAGCAGCTTGGGGCCCCTCCTAGCGGGAGGGCCGTCGTTCTCAGAGACCCAGTACTTC. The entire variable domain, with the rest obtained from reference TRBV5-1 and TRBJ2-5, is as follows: KAGVTQTPRYLIKTRGQQVTLSCSPISGHRSVSWYQQTPGQGLQFLFEYFSETQRNKGNFPGRFSGRQFSNSRSEMNVSTLELGDSALYLCASSLGPLLAGGPSFSETQYFGPGTRLLVL.

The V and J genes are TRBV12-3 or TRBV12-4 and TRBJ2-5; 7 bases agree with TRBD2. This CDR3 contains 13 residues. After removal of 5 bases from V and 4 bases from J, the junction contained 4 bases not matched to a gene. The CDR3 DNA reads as TGTGCCAGCAGTAAAGCGGGATTAGAGACCCAGTACTTC. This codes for CASSKAGLETQYF.

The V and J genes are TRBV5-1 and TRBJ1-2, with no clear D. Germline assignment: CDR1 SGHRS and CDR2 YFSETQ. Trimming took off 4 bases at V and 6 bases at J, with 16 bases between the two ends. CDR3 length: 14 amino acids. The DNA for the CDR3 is TGCGCCAGCAGCGACCGAGAGAGGGTAGATGGCTACACCTTC. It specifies CASSDRERVDGYTF.

CDR3 loop: CASSPVNGGELFF. Here the CDR3 DNA reads TGTGCCAGCAGTCCCGTGAACGGCGGGGAGCTGTTTTTT. This sequence joins TRBV3-1 (or the pseudogene TRBV3-2) and TRBJ2-2; D is unclear. The CDR3 loop spans 13 amino acids. CDR1 LGHDT and CDR2 YNNKEL come from the germline V gene (reference sequence). Deletions cut 6 bases from V and 7 bases from J, with 12 bases between.

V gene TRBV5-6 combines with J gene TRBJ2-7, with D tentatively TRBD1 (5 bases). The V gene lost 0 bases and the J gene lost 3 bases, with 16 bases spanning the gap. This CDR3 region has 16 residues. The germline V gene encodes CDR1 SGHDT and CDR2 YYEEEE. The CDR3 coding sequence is TGTGCCAGCAGCTTGGCCCACAGGAAAAGGGACTACGAGCAGTACTTC. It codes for CASSLAHRKRDYEQYF.

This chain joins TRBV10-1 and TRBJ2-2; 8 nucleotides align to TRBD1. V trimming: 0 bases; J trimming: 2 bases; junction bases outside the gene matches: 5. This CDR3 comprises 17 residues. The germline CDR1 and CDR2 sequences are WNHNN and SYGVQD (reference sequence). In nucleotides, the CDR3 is TGCGCCAGCAGTGAGTCGCTACAGGGGGAAAACACCGGGGAGCTGTTTTTT. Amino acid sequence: CASSESLQGENTGELFF.

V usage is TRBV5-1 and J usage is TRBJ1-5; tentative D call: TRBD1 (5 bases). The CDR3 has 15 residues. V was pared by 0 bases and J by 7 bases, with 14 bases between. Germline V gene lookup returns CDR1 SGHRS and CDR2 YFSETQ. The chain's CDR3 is CASSLAGDSGQPQHF. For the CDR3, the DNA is TGCGCCAGCAGCTTGGCGGGGGACTCGGGGCAGCCCCAGCATTTT. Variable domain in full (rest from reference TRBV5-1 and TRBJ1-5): KAGVTQTPRYLIKTRGQQVTLSCSPISGHRSVSWYQQTPGQGLQFLFEYFSETQRNKGNFPGRFSGRQFSNSRSEMNVSTLELGDSALYLCASSLAGDSGQPQHFGDGTRLSIL.

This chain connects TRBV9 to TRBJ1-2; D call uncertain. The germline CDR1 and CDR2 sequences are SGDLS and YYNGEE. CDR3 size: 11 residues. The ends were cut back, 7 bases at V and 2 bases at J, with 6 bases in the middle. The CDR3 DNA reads TGTGCCAGCGGGGAGAACTATGGCTACACCTTC. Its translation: CASGENYGYTF.